This T cell receptor beta chain was sequenced for a study of blood T cell repertoires in COVID-19. Overall study: T cells, B-cell-depleted T cells, or PBMCs supplied cDNA or gDNA.

TCRdb keeps only in-frame clones here, not all; method: immunoSEQ multiplex PCR. In the table there are 200,000 to 250,000 clones, about four fifths of which are singletons. The participants were between roughly 18 and 89 years old and came from some 23 US areas. Clinical history as reported by participants underpinned cohort assignment. The CDR3 has 13 amino acids. Between the trimmed V and J ends, which lost 4 bases and 4 bases, there was a span of 6 bases. Looked up from germline, CDR1 is KGHDR and CDR2 is SFDVKD. The TCR comes from a woman aged 55-69 years who had recovered from COVID-19. What was sequenced was PBMCs or T cells enriched from blood (not recorded which). The chain has TRBV24-1 and TRBJ2-2; TRBD2 might be the D (6 bases). For the CDR3, the DNA is TGTGCCACCAGTGAGGAGGGCACCGGGGAGCTGTTTTTT. It codes for CATSEEGTGELFF.